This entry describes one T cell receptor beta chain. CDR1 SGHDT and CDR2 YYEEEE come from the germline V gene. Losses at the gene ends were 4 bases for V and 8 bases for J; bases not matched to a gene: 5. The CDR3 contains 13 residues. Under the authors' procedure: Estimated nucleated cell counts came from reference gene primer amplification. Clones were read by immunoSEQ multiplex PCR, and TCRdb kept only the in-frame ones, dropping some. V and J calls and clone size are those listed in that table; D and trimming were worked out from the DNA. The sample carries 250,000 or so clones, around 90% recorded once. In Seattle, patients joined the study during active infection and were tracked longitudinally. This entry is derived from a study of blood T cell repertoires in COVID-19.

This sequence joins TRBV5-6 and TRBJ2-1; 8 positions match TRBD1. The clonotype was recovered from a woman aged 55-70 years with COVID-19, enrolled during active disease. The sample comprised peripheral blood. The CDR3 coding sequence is TGTGCCAGCAGCCCCGGACAGGGATATGAGCAGTTCTTC. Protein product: CASSPGQGYEQFF.